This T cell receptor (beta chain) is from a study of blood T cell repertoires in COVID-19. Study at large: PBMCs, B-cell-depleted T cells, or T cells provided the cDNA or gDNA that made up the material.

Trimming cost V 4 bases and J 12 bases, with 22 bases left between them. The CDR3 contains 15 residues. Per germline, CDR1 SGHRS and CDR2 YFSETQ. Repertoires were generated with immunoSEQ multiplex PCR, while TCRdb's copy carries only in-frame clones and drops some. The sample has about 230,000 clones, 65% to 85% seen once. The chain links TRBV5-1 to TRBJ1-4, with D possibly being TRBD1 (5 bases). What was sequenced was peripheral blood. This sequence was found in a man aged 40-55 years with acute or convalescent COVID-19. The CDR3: CASSVGGTAEGELFF. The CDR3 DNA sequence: TGCGCCAGCAGCGTAGGCGGGACTGCCGAAGGTGAACTGTTTTTT.